Listed below are T cell receptor beta chains from one sample, sequenced in a study of blood T cells in healthy people across ages. TCRdb used MiXCR to reprocess the 5' RACE reads, holding one entry per CDR3 protein. Of some 1.5 million distinct CDR3 sequences detected, 28% appear once; the ten largest clones hold over 7%. The sequencing sample was made of blood. The source is a woman in her twenties or thirties in good health. CDR3s include the opening cysteine and the closing phenylalanine or tryptophan. The D gene is left open where the match is weak. Some rows have no size entry. The others give once, few or many, or a class for an expanded clone.

size,V,J,D,CDR3,DNA
.,TRBV7-2,TRBJ2-5,TRBD1,CASSLPPGTGGKVVQYF,TGTGCCAGCAGCTTACCTCCCGGGACAGGGGGTAAGGTAGTGCAGTACTTC
.,TRBV7-9,TRBJ1-4,.,CASSARGGRCGEKLFF,TGTGCCAGCAGCGCGCGCGGAGGGCGGTGTGGTGAAAAACTGTTTTTT
.,TRBV3-1,TRBJ2-7,.,CASSRTSTGNSYEQYF,TGTGCCAGCAGCCGCACCTCGACAGGCAATTCCTACGAGCAGTACTTC
.,TRBV7-2,TRBJ2-3,.,CASSLTTLSVDTQYF,TGTGCCAGCAGCTTAACAACCCTCTCGGTAGATACGCAGTATTTT
.,TRBV30,TRBJ1-2,TRBD1,CAWSLWTGRGYTF,TGTGCCTGGAGCCTTTGGACAGGGAGGGGCTACACCTTC
few,TRBV3-1,TRBJ2-4,.,CASRGRSETKNIQYF,TGTGCCAGCCGCGGAAGGTCCGAAACCAAAAACATTCAGTACTTC
few,TRBV5-6,TRBJ1-4,.,CASSWVDTEKLFF,TGTGCCAGCAGCTGGGTGGACACTGAAAAACTGTTTTTT
.,TRBV5-1,TRBJ1-2,TRBD1,CASSPGGTGALITRPDSRNYGYTF,TGCGCCAGCAGCCCCGGCGGGACAGGGGCGCTAATTACCCGACCCGACTCACGAAACTATGGCTACACCTTC
.,TRBV7-2,TRBJ2-1,TRBD2,CASSILAGGGQSEQFF,TGTGCCAGCAGCATTCTAGCGGGGGGCGGGCAGAGTGAGCAGTTCTTC
.,TRBV7-2,TRBJ2-2,TRBD1,CASSLRTGGSAGELFF,TGTGCCAGCAGCTTAAGGACAGGGGGGAGCGCCGGGGAGCTGTTTTTT
.,TRBV27,TRBJ1-6,TRBD1,CASGDRASPLHF,TGTGCCAGTGGTGACAGGGCTTCACCCCTCCACTTT
.,TRBV5-5,TRBJ2-5,.,CASSFNAGQILYQETRYF,TGTGCCAGCAGCTTTAATGCCGGCCAGATATTGTACCAAGAGACCCGGTACTTC
.,TRBV12-3/TRBV12-4,TRBJ2-7,.,CASSPPRSERYF,TGTGCCAGCAGCCCCCCCCGGAGCGAGCGGTACTTC
few,TRBV29-1,TRBJ2-7,.,CSVHDRAGSKDEQYF,TGCAGCGTCCACGACAGGGCGGGATCAAAGGACGAGCAGTACTTC
.,TRBV24-1,TRBJ2-1,TRBD2,CATSDSRTSGNYNEQFF,TGTGCCACCAGTGACTCGCGTACTAGCGGGAATTACAATGAGCAGTTCTTC
few,TRBV12-3/TRBV12-4,TRBJ2-5,.,CASSFRRGSLETQYF,TGTGCCAGCAGTTTCAGAAGGGGGAGCCTAGAGACCCAGTACTTC
.,TRBV20-1,TRBJ1-2,TRBD1,CSALGPGQDEGYTF,TGCAGTGCCTTGGGCCCGGGACAGGATGAGGGCTACACCTTC
few,TRBV12-3/TRBV12-4,TRBJ2-3,.,CASRGGHTDTQYF,TGTGCCAGTCGAGGAGGGCACACAGATACGCAGTATTTT
.,TRBV12-3/TRBV12-4,TRBJ1-5,TRBD1,CASSVGQGLNQPQHF,TGTGCCAGCAGTGTCGGACAGGGCTTAAATCAGCCCCAGCATTTT
.,TRBV20-1,TRBJ1-2,TRBD1,CSARRQGPNYGYTF,TGCAGTGCCAGGCGACAGGGGCCCAACTATGGCTACACCTTC
.,TRBV7-9,TRBJ1-1,.,CASSLEVEGNEAFF,TGTGCCAGCAGCTTAGAGGTCGAGGGCAATGAAGCTTTCTTT
.,TRBV20-1,TRBJ2-7,.,CSASPPPRGYNEQYF,TGCAGTGCCTCCCCTCCCCCACGGGGGTACAATGAGCAGTACTTC
few,TRBV6-6,TRBJ1-2,.,CATGGYGYTF,TGTGCAACGGGGGGTTATGGCTACACCTTC
few,TRBV12-3/TRBV12-4,TRBJ2-1,.,CASSITEDNEQFF,TGTGCCAGCAGTATCACAGAAGACAATGAGCAGTTCTTC
few,TRBV19,TRBJ1-1,TRBD1,CATSTGMNTEAFF,TGTGCCACCTCGACAGGGATGAACACTGAAGCTTTCTTT
.,TRBV12-3/TRBV12-4,TRBJ1-5,.,CASSLSMNQPQHF,TGTGCCAGCAGTTTGAGCATGAATCAGCCCCAGCATTTT
many,TRBV6-6,TRBJ2-7,TRBD1,CASSDRGRSSYEQYF,TGTGCCAGCAGTGACAGGGGTAGGAGCTCCTACGAGCAGTACTTC
.,TRBV7-2,TRBJ2-5,.,CASSLSTGPQETQYF,TGTGCCAGCAGCTTGAGTACAGGACCCCAAGAGACCCAGTACTTC
few,TRBV7-9,TRBJ1-1,.,CASGRGCPEAFF,TGTGCCAGCGGGAGGGGGTGCCCTGAAGCTTTCTTT
.,TRBV4-1,TRBJ2-1,.,CASSQGAGEFF,TGCGCCAGCAGCCAGGGAGCAGGGGAGTTCTTC
few,TRBV18,TRBJ2-1,TRBD2,CASSPLAGVLSEPFF,TGTGCCAGCTCACCTCTAGCGGGAGTTCTCAGTGAGCCGTTCTTC
few,TRBV11-2,TRBJ2-5,.,CASRLPSGSSEAQYF,TGTGCCAGCAGGTTACCCTCAGGATCCTCAGAGGCCCAGTACTTC
many,TRBV12-3/TRBV12-4,TRBJ2-3,TRBD2,CASSSLADTDTQYF,TGTGCCAGCAGTTCTCTAGCGGACACAGATACGCAGTATTTT
.,TRBV6-1,TRBJ2-1,TRBD2,CASGAGVGETQFF,TGTGCCAGCGGCGCGGGGGTTGGAGAGACCCAGTTCTTC
.,TRBV20-1,TRBJ1-1,.,CSARGVFGAFF,TGCAGTGCTAGAGGAGTTTTCGGTGCTTTCTTT
few,TRBV9,TRBJ2-1,.,CASSVGRGEQFF,TGTGCCAGCAGCGTAGGGCGGGGTGAGCAGTTCTTC
many,TRBV29-1,TRBJ2-1,TRBD2,CSVVPPSGGYNEQFF,TGCAGCGTTGTCCCCCCTAGCGGGGGTTACAATGAGCAGTTCTTC
.,TRBV5-1,TRBJ2-7,.,CASSAGPGSHYEQYF,TGCGCCAGCAGCGCCGGACCGGGATCCCACTACGAGCAGTACTTC
.,TRBV4-2,TRBJ2-2,TRBD2,CASSQDTGLATGELFF,TGTGCCAGCAGCCAAGATACGGGACTAGCGACCGGGGAGCTGTTTTTT
many,TRBV29-1,TRBJ2-5,.,CSVAQETQYF,TGCAGCGTAGCTCAAGAGACCCAGTACTTC
few,TRBV7-2,TRBJ2-5,TRBD1,CASSLVGGGQGGQETQYF,TGTGCCAGCAGCTTAGTAGGTGGGGGACAGGGAGGCCAAGAGACCCAGTACTTC
.,TRBV18,TRBJ1-1,TRBD1,CASSSNSGGAGTEAFF,TGTGCCAGCTCATCAAACTCAGGGGGCGCGGGCACTGAAGCTTTCTTT
few,TRBV12-3/TRBV12-4,TRBJ2-1,TRBD2,CASSLREAGNEQFF,TGTGCCAGCAGTTTACGGGAGGCGGGAAATGAGCAGTTCTTC
.,TRBV5-5,TRBJ1-5,TRBD1,CASSPMDRAGGQPQHF,TGTGCCAGCAGCCCGATGGACAGGGCCGGGGGTCAGCCCCAGCATTTT
.,TRBV6-6,TRBJ2-3,.,CASLISPGGPGDTQYF,TGTGCCAGCCTGATTAGCCCCGGGGGGCCAGGAGATACGCAGTATTTT
few,TRBV20-1,TRBJ2-7,.,CSASMGGHEQYF,TGCAGTGCTAGCATGGGGGGCCACGAGCAGTACTTC
many,TRBV29-1,TRBJ1-2,.,CSAGGPNYGYTF,TGCAGCGCTGGGGGGCCTAACTATGGCTACACCTTC
few,TRBV28,TRBJ2-7,.,CASSLGGHLYEQYF,TGTGCCAGCAGTTTAGGGGGACACCTCTACGAGCAGTACTTC
few,TRBV6-2/TRBV6-3,TRBJ2-1,.,CASSRTLVNERQFF,TGTGCCAGCAGCCGGACGTTGGTAAATGAAAGGCAGTTCTTC
many,TRBV29-1,TRBJ1-4,.,CSVVNNEKLFF,TGCAGCGTTGTGAATAATGAAAAACTGTTTTTT